This T cell receptor beta chain emerged from a study of metastatic and nonmetastatic thyroid tumors. Study-wide context: Repertoires of blood and of tissue (tumor or nodule) from malignant and benign thyroid patients were compared.

The germline V and J ends were trimmed by 2 bases and 4 bases, with 14 bases remaining between them. This CDR3 comprises 15 residues. Germline V gene lookup returns CDR1 MNHNS and CDR2 SASEGT. Authors' analysis steps: For papillary thyroid cancer, a distant-metastasis classifier was constructed from CDR3 differences observed across clinicopathological groups. TCRdb re-called the PCR reads with MiXCR. The V and J calls, along with clone size, are taken from TCRdb and not from the paper's own processing. The repertoire holds tens of thousands of clones, with more than 20% as singletons. Treatment of any kind had been given to no patient before thyroid surgery. The sample holds a few counts of this clone.

Sequencing used tumor tissue. The rearrangement uses TRBV6-1 and TRBJ2-5; D may be TRBD2 (6 bases). The source of this sequence is a female donor with papillary thyroid cancer or a benign thyroid nodule (not recorded which). Some clones in this sample may be carry-over from other donors' samples. The CDR3 bases are TGTGCCAGCAGTGAATCGGAGGGATCAGCAGAGACCCAGTACTTC. This sequence encodes CASSESEGSAETQYF.